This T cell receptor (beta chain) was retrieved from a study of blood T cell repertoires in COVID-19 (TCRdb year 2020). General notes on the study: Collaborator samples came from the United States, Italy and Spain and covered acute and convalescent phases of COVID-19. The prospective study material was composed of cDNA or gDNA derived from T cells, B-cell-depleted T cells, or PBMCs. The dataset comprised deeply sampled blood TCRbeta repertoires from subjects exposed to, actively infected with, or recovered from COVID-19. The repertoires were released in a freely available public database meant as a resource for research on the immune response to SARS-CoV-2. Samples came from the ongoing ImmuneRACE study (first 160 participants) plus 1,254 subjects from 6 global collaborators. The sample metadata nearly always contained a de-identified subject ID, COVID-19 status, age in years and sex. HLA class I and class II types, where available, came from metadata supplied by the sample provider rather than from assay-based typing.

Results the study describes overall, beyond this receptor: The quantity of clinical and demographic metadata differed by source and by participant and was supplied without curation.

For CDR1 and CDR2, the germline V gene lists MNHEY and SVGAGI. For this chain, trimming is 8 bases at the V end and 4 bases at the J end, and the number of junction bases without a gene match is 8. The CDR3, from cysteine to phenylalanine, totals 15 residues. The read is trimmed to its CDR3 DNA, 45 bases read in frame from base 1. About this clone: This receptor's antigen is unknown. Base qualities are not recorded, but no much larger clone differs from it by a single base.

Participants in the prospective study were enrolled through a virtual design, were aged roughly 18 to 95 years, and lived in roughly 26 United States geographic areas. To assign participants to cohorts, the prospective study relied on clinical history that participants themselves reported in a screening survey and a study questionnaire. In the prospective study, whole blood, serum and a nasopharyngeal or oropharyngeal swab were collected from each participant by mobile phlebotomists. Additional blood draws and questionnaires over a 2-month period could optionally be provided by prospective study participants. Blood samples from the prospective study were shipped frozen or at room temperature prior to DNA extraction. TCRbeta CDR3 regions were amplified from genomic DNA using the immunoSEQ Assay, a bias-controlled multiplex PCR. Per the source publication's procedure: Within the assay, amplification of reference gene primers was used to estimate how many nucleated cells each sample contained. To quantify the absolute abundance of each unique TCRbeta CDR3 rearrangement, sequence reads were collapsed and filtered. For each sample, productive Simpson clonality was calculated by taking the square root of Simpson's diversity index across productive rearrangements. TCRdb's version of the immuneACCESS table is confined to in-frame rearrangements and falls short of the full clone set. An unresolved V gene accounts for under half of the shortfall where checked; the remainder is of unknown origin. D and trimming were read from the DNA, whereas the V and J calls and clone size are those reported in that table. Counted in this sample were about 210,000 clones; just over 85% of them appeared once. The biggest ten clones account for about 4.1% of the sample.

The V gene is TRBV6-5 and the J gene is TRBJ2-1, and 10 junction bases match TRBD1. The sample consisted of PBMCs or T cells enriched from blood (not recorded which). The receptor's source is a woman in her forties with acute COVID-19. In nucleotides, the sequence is TGTGCCAGCCAACCGGGACAGGGGAGTTACAATGAGCAGTTCTTC. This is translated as CASQPGQGSYNEQFF.